The clone carrying this TCR beta chain was observed a single time. TCRdb keeps only in-frame clones here, not all; method: immunoSEQ multiplex PCR. The sample gives about 48,000 clones, 79% of which show up once; 1.5% to 2% is in the top ten. The sample belongs to a study of OX40 agonist ivuxolimab in advanced cancers. Trimming shortened V by 5 bases and J by 1 base, and 11 bases separated the two germline ends. This CDR3 has 14 amino acids. Germline V CDR1 and CDR2: MNHEY, SMNVEV (reference sequence). Source: CD4+ or CD8+ T cells sorted from blood, taken in a trial of the OX40 agonist ivuxolimab. The clonotype originates from an adult with an advanced solid tumor such as melanoma, head and neck, liver or kidney cancer. The V gene is TRBV27, the J gene TRBJ1-1; D not certain. The CDR3 coding sequence is TGTGCCAGCAGTACCACAAGGCGGAACACTGAAGCTTTCTTT. Translating gives CASSTTRRNTEAFF.